This entry lists 15 T cell receptor beta chains sequenced from one sample in a study of control samples from healthy donors and cancer patients. Sequencing was performed with immunoSEQ multiplex PCR; in TCRdb, only in-frame clones are kept and a portion is missing. The profile covers around 100,000 clones, with approximately 90% appearing a single time and 2.5% taken by the ten largest. Sequenced sample: blood. The receptors come from a woman between 18 and 29 years old in good health.

The gene calls are TRBV5-1 and TRBJ2-3; unclear D gene. The CDR3 loop spans 15 amino acids. Germline lookup yields CDR1 SGHRS and CDR2 YFSETQ. Trimming took off 5 bases at V and 2 bases at J, with 15 bases between the two ends. CDR3 DNA: TGCGCCAGCAGGAATCAAGGCCCCGTCACAGATACGCAGTATTTT. This sequence encodes CASRNQGPVTDTQYF.

The rearrangement links TRBV6-5 to TRBJ2-7; D might be TRBD1 or TRBD2, each matching 5 bases. Germline values: CDR1 MNHEY, CDR2 SVGAGI. V gave up 6 bases and J gave up 8 bases, with 17 bases separating them. The CDR3 sequence is 13 residues long. DNA for the CDR3: TGTGCCAGCAGCTTGGGGACGCCTGGGAAGCAGTACTTC. Protein sequence: CASSLGTPGKQYF.

The chain joins TRBV2 to TRBJ2-2; TRBD1 agrees at 11 bases. CDR3 length equals 15 residues. CDR1 and CDR2 (germline): SNHLY, FYNNEI. The V gene end was trimmed by 4 bases and the J gene end by 7 bases; junction bases not matched to a gene: 5. In DNA form, the CDR3 reads TGTGCCAGCAGTGTAGGGACAGGGGGGATCGGGGAGCTGTTTTTT. This encodes CASSVGTGGIGELFF.

The chain uses TRBV28 and TRBJ2-2, with D possibly TRBD2 on 6 matching bases. The CDR3 has 14 amino acids. Trimming left V 2 bases short and J 6 bases short, with 10 bases between. From germline, CDR1 is MDHEN and CDR2 SYDVKM. DNA for the CDR3: TGTGCCAGCAGTTTAGCGGGAACGGCCGGGGAGCTGTTTTTT. It translates to CASSLAGTAGELFF. Filled out from reference TRBV28 and TRBJ2-2, the complete variable domain reads DVKVTQSSRYLVKRTGEKVFLECVQDMDHENMFWYRQDPGLGLRLIYFSYDVKMKEKGDIPEGYSVSREKKERFSLILESASTNQTSMYLCASSLAGTAGELFFGEGSRLTVL.

V is TRBV3-1 (or the pseudogene TRBV3-2) and J is TRBJ1-1, with D tentatively TRBD1 (6 bases). The CDR3 is made up of 14 amino acids. The V gene lost 5 bases and the J gene lost 2 bases, with 12 bases spanning the gap. The germline V gene has CDR1 LGHDT and CDR2 YNNKEL (reference sequence). CDR3 DNA sequence: TGTGCCAGCAGCAGGCAGGGGAAAAACACTGAAGCTTTCTTT. This gives the protein CASSRQGKNTEAFF.

This clone was seen a single time. The rearrangement links TRBV28 to TRBJ1-5; 7 bases are shared with TRBD1. The CDR3 is made up of 15 amino acids. Trimming removed 9 bases from V and 1 base from J; junction bases left unmatched: 9. Germline assignment: CDR1 MDHEN and CDR2 SYDVKM. The CDR3 DNA sequence: TGTGCCAGTCTCCCTCCGGGACAGAGCAATCAGCCCCAGCATTTT. Translation: CASLPPGQSNQPQHF.

The chain couples TRBV28 to TRBJ2-3, with D maybe TRBD1 (8 bases). The CDR3 length is 14 residues. Germline CDR1 is MDHEN and CDR2 is SYDVKM. Trimming left V 11 bases short and J 2 bases short, with 17 bases between. CDR3 bases: TGTGCCGACAGACAGGGGAGGGTCACAGATACGCAGTATTTT. This sequence encodes CADRQGRVTDTQYF.

The gene calls are TRBV4-1 and TRBJ2-5, with 7 bases aligning to TRBD1. The CDR3 is made up of 16 amino acids. J lost 1 base, V lost 4 bases, and 9 bases had no gene match. Germline assignment: CDR1 MGHRA and CDR2 YSYEKL. The CDR3 coding sequence is TGCGCCAGCAGCCCACCATACGACAGGGCCCAAGAGACCCAGTACTTC. This gives the protein CASSPPYDRAQETQYF.

This clone has a handful of counts. V usage is TRBV30 and J usage is TRBJ2-5; TRBD1 matches at 7 bases. V shed 4 bases and J 5 bases; nucleotides not matched to a gene: 10. The germline V gene encodes CDR1 GTSNPN and CDR2 SVGIG (reference sequence). The CDR3 is 14 amino acids. The CDR3 sequence is CAWNVAGGRETQYF. The CDR3 coding sequence is TGTGCCTGGAACGTCGCAGGGGGTAGGGAGACCCAGTACTTC.

This rearrangement joins TRBV4-2 to TRBJ1-1; tentative D call: TRBD1 (5 bases). The V end was cut by 0 bases, the J end by 1 base, with 9 bases between. Germline CDR1 LGHNA, CDR2 YNFKEQ. There are 15 residues in the CDR3. The CDR3 spells CASSQEHRRNTEAFF. CDR3 bases: TGTGCCAGCAGCCAAGAGCACAGGAGGAACACTGAAGCTTTCTTT.

The chain employs TRBV9 and TRBJ2-3; 9 nucleotides match TRBD2. Trimming took 0 bases from V and 0 from J; bases not matched to a gene: 5. The CDR3 runs 17 residues. Germline CDR1 is SGDLS and CDR2 is YYNGEE. CDR3 loop: CASSVELAGRSTDTQYF. CDR3 in DNA: TGTGCCAGCAGCGTAGAGCTAGCGGGACGTAGCACAGATACGCAGTATTTT. Using reference TRBV9 and TRBJ2-3 for the parts outside the CDR3, the full variable domain is DSGVTQTPKHLITATGQRVTLRCSPRSGDLSVYWYQQSLDQGLQFLIQYYNGEERAKGNILERFSAQQFPDLHSELNLSSLELGDSALYFCASSVELAGRSTDTQYFGPGTRLTVL.

The chain employs TRBV6-5 and TRBJ1-2; D is unclear. Per the germline V gene, CDR1 is MNHEY and CDR2 is SVGAGI. Trimming stripped 10 bases from V and 0 bases from J, with 12 bases between. The CDR3 sequence is 13 residues long. The CDR3 region is CATRSLANYGYTF. DNA of the CDR3: TGTGCCACACGGTCGCTAGCTAACTATGGCTACACCTTC.

The chain couples TRBV5-4 to TRBJ2-7; the D gene is possibly TRBD2 (5 bases). Deletions cut 2 bases from V and 0 bases from J, with 12 bases between. The V gene's germline CDR1 is SGHNT and CDR2 YYREEE (reference sequence). This CDR3 has 15 amino acids. The CDR3 reads CASSFRGGDSYEQYF. As DNA, the CDR3 is TGTGCCAGCAGCTTCCGGGGTGGGGACTCCTACGAGCAGTACTTC.

This sequence joins TRBV5-1 and TRBJ1-2, with D perhaps matching TRBD1 (6 bases). CDR3 size: 12 residues. The V gene's germline CDR1 is SGHRS and CDR2 YFSETQ. V dropped 0 bases and J dropped 6 bases, with 6 bases sitting between them. In DNA form, the CDR3 reads TGCGCCAGCAGCTTGGACAGGGATGGCTACACCTTC. As protein: CASSLDRDGYTF.

This clone was observed a single time. The chain recombines TRBV6-2 or TRBV6-3 with TRBJ1-3, with a weak D call TRBD1 (6 bases). V was pared by 6 bases and J by 2 bases, with 11 bases between. The CDR3 spans 14 residues. CDR1 and CDR2 (germline): MNHEY, SVGEGT. CDR3 sequence reads: CASSQQGTGNTIYF. The CDR3 nucleotides read TGTGCCAGCAGCCAACAGGGTACTGGAAACACCATATATTTT.